This T cell receptor (beta chain) was documented in a study of control samples from healthy donors and cancer patients. Generated by immunoSEQ multiplex PCR, the TCRdb table keeps only in-frame clones and is missing some. This sample's clone table lists fewer than 200,000 clones. The CDR3 is 13 amino acids. CDR1 and CDR2 from the germline V gene are SGHAT and FQDESV (reference sequence). V shed 5 bases and J shed 3 bases, with 9 bases lying between them. The rearrangement joins TRBV11-1 to TRBJ2-3; D is uncertain. Sequencing was carried out using blood. The sequence derives from a woman in her thirties in good health. The CDR3 spells CASSLPITDTQYF. The CDR3 nucleotides are TGTGCCAGCAGCCTACCTATTACAGATACGCAGTATTTT.